Below, 9 T cell receptor beta chains from the same sample are listed, as sequenced in a study of T cell changes during pregnancy in multiple sclerosis. The method was immunoSEQ multiplex PCR; TCRdb's version includes in-frame clones alone and lacks a portion of them. The data hold roughly 90,000 clones, with around 92% observed a single time. This specimen consisted of peripheral blood, obtained in the third trimester of pregnancy. The receptors were gathered from a female donor with multiple sclerosis, enrolled in a pregnancy study.

Points on this clone: A junction end diverges from the germline sequence, so it may reflect a read error. The chain is built from TRBV29-1 and TRBJ2-7; a possible D gene is TRBD1 (6 bases). The germline CDR1 and CDR2 sequences are SQVTM and ANQGSEA. There are 14 residues in the CDR3. CDR3 DNA: TGCAGCGTGGAAGTGGGGGCAAGCTCCTACGAGCAGTACTTC. This encodes CSVEVGASSYEQYF.

The V and J genes are TRBV5-1 and TRBJ1-1; no firm D call. With 0 bases removed from V and 9 bases from J, the gap between germline ends came to 18 bases. The germline V gene has CDR1 SGHRS and CDR2 YFSETQ. The CDR3 contains 15 residues. The CDR3 is CASSLETPSLGQAFF. The CDR3 nucleotides are TGCGCCAGCAGCTTGGAGACACCCAGTCTGGGCCAAGCTTTCTTT.

The J gene is TRBJ2-3, the V gene TRBV6-5; the D is unclear. The CDR3 sequence is 14 residues long. Germline-derived CDR1 and CDR2 are MNHEY and SVGAGI. Trimming took 2 bases from V and 4 from J, leaving 10 bases between them. CDR3 in amino acids: CASSYKDRADTQYF. The DNA of the CDR3 is TGTGCCAGCAGTTACAAGGATCGGGCAGATACGCAGTATTTT.

This chain connects TRBV28 to TRBJ2-2, with D tentatively TRBD1 (5 bases). Trimming removed 6 bases from V and 6 bases from J, with 17 bases in between. From germline, CDR1 is MDHEN and CDR2 SYDVKM. CDR3 length: 15 amino acids. CDR3 in DNA: TGTGCCAGCAGCTTCTTTACAGGTGCCCCCGGGGAGCTGTTTTTT. Its protein product is CASSFFTGAPGELFF.

The V and J genes are TRBV5-4 and TRBJ2-3, with D possibly matching TRBD2 (5 bases). V lost 4 bases to trimming and J lost 6 bases, with 9 bases between them. The V gene's germline CDR1 is SGHNT and CDR2 YYREEE (reference sequence). The CDR3 loop spans 12 amino acids. CDR3 residues: CASSLEGDTQYF. CDR3 coding DNA: TGTGCCAGCAGCCTCGAGGGTGATACGCAGTATTTT.

The rearrangement uses TRBV28 and TRBJ1-1; 9 bases are shared with TRBD1. Germline loops: CDR1 MDHEN, CDR2 SYDVKM. CDR3 length: 15 amino acids. With V trimmed by 5 bases and J by 3 bases, 7 bases remained unmatched. CDR3 loop: CASSTGTGRYTEAFF. CDR3 bases: TGTGCCAGCAGTACCGGGACAGGGAGGTACACTGAAGCTTTCTTT.

The chain uses TRBV2 and TRBJ1-3; 7 nucleotides match TRBD1. The CDR3 has 13 residues. Germline V gives CDR1 SNHLY, CDR2 FYNNEI. V lost 7 bases, J lost 2 bases, and 2 bases stayed unmatched. The DNA of the CDR3 is TGTGCCAGCACCGGGACAGCTGGAAACACCATATATTTT. Encoded protein: CASTGTAGNTIYF.

The chain recombines TRBV10-3 with TRBJ2-7; D is perhaps TRBD1 (8 bases). The CDR3 length is 12 residues. From germline, CDR1 is ENHRY and CDR2 SYGVKD. V lost 10 bases and J 2 bases, leaving 12 bases between the germline ends. The CDR3 nucleotides are TGTGCCACACAGGGGGGGACCTACGAGCAGTACTTC. Its translation is CATQGGTYEQYF.

The chain has TRBV5-5 and TRBJ2-1; possibly TRBD2 for D (5 bases). The CDR3 spans 15 residues. Per the germline V gene, CDR1 is SGHKS and CDR2 is YYEKEE (reference sequence). V was pared by 3 bases and J by 8 bases, with 18 bases between. The CDR3, as DNA: TGTGCCAGCAGCTCCGGGAACAGTCTGAGCGATGAGCAGTTCTTC. As protein: CASSSGNSLSDEQFF. Looking up the rest from reference TRBV5-5 and TRBJ2-1 gives the full variable domain: DAGVTQSPTHLIKTRGQQVTLRCSPISGHKSVSWYQQVLGQGPQFIFQYYEKEERGRGNFPDRFSARQFPNYSSELNVNALLLGDSALYLCASSSGNSLSDEQFFGPGTRLTVL.